This TCR beta chain was found in a study of cytomegalovirus exposure and HLA in healthy donors. This clone was recorded once. The PCR employed 60 Vbeta primers together with 13 Jbeta primers. The data were produced by immunoSEQ multiplex PCR, yet TCRdb's version contains in-frame clones alone and is incomplete. The sample consists of about 150,000 clones, approximately 80% of them appearing once. CDR3 length: 17 residues. With 2 bases removed from V and 4 bases from J, the gap between germline ends came to 20 bases. Germline loops: CDR1 MNHNS, CDR2 SASEGT. This chain uses TRBV6-1 with TRBJ1-2, with a tentative D call TRBD1 (5 bases). The TCR was taken from a female donor in good health and CMV-seropositive. The sequenced sample was PBMCs. CDR3 DNA sequence: TGTGCCAGCAGTGAATGGATTGGGGAGGGGAGAGGCTATGGCTACACCTTC. This codes for CASSEWIGEGRGYGYTF.